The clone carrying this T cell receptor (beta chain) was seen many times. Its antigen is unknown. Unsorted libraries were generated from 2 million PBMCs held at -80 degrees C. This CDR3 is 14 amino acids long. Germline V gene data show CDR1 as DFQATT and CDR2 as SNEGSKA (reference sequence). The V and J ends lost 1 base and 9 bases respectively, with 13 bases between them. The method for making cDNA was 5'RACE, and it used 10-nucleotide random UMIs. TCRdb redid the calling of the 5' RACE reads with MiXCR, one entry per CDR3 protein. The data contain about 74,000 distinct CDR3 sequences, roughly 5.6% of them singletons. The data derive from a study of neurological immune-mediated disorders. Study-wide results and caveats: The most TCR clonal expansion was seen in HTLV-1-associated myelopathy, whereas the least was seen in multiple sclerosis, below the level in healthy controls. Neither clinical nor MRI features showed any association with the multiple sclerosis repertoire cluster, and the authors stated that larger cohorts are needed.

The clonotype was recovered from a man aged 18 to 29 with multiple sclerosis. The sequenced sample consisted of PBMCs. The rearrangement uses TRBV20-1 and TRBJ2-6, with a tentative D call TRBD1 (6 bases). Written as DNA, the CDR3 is TGCAGTGCTAGAGTAGGGGGAAAGGGCAACGTCCTGACTTTC. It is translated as CSARVGGKGNVLTF.